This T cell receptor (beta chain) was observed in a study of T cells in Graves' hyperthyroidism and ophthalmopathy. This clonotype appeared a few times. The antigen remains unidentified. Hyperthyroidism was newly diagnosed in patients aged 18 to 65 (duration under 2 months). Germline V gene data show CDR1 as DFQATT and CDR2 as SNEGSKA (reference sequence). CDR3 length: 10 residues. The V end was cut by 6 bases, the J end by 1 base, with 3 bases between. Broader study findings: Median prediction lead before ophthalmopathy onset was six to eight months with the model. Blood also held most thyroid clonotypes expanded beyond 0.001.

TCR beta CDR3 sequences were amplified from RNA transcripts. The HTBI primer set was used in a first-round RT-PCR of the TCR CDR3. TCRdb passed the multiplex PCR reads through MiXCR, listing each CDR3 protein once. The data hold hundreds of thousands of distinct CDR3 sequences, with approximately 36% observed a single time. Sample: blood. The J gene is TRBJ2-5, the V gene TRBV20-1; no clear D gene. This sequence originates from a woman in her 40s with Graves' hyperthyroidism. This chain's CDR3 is CSALQETQYF. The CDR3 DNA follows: TGCAGTGCCCTCCAAGAGACCCAGTACTTC.